The 11 T cell receptor beta chains below come from one sample, sequenced in a study of cytomegalovirus exposure and HLA in healthy donors. Generated by immunoSEQ multiplex PCR, the TCRdb table keeps only in-frame clones and is missing some. The sample contains about 98,000 clones, approximately 84% of which appear only once. Source material: PBMCs. The receptors derive from a man aged 18 to 30 in good health and CMV-seropositive.

This chain links TRBV7-2 with TRBJ2-1; TRBD2 agrees at 12 bases. The CDR3 loop spans 15 amino acids. Germline loops: CDR1 SGHTA, CDR2 FQGNSA. V was pared by 1 base and J by 6 bases, with 1 base of the junction left unmatched. In DNA form, the CDR3 reads TGTGCCAGCAGCTTAGGACTAGCGGGAGTCAATGAGCAGTTCTTC. Residues: CASSLGLAGVNEQFF.

V usage is TRBV7-2 and J usage is TRBJ1-1; D is uncertain. Trimming took off 2 bases at V and 1 base at J, with 5 bases between the two ends. This CDR3 spans 13 amino acids. Germline V gene sequence: CDR1 SGHTA, CDR2 FQGNSA. The CDR3 is CASSLIENTEAFF. CDR3 in DNA: TGTGCCAGCAGCTTAATAGAGAACACTGAAGCTTTCTTT.

This chain links TRBV25-1 with TRBJ1-2, with TRBD1 as a possible D gene (5 bases). V gave up 4 bases and J gave up 4 bases, with 13 bases separating them. Germline lookup yields CDR1 MGHDK and CDR2 SYGVNS. This CDR3 is built from 14 residues. The CDR3 DNA follows: TGTGCCAGCAGTGGACAGCCGACTTTCTATGGCTACACCTTC. This sequence encodes CASSGQPTFYGYTF.

The V and J genes are TRBV18 and TRBJ2-4; 8 bases align to TRBD2. Trimming cost V 4 bases and J 3 bases; bases outside gene matches: 2. Germline-derived CDR1 and CDR2 are KGHSH and LQKENI. The CDR3 consists of 14 residues. The CDR3 sequence is CASSQGTSKNIQYF. CDR3 DNA sequence: TGTGCCAGCTCACAAGGGACTAGCAAAAACATTCAGTACTTC. Drawing the rest from reference TRBV18 and TRBJ2-4, the complete variable domain is NAGVMQNPRHLVRRRGQEARLRCSPMKGHSHVYWYRQLPEEGLKFMVYLQKENIIDESGMPKERFSAEFPKEGPSILRIQQVVRGDSAAYFCASSQGTSKNIQYFGAGTRLSVL.

The chain is built from TRBV11-2 and TRBJ1-2; unclear D gene. V was trimmed by 3 bases and J by 3 bases, leaving 23 bases between them. Germline V gives CDR1 SGHAT, CDR2 FQNNGV. This CDR3 contains 18 residues. The CDR3 region has the DNA TGTGCCAGCAGCTTTTTCAATCTCCCCTCCCGGGTGGACTATGGCTACACCTTC. Amino acids: CASSFFNLPSRVDYGYTF. Full variable domain (remainder filled in from reference TRBV11-2 and TRBJ1-2): EAGVAQSPRYKIIEKRQSVAFWCNPISGHATLYWYQQILGQGPKLLIQFQNNGVVDDSQLPKDRFSAERLKGVDSTLKIQPAKLEDSAVYLCASSFFNLPSRVDYGYTFGSGTRLTVV.

The rearrangement joins TRBV5-4 to TRBJ2-3, with 12 bases lining up with TRBD2. J lost 4 bases, V lost 3 bases, and 6 bases had no gene match. The CDR3 has 16 amino acids. Germline assignment: CDR1 SGHNT and CDR2 YYREEE (reference sequence). The CDR3, as DNA: TGTGCCAGCAGCTCGGCGACTAGCGGGGGCCCAGATACGCAGTATTTT. It encodes CASSSATSGGPDTQYF. Full variable domain (outside the CDR3, taken from reference TRBV5-4 and TRBJ2-3): ETGVTQSPTHLIKTRGQQVTLRCSSQSGHNTVSWYQQALGQGPQFIFQYYREEENGRGNFPPRFSGLQFPNYSSELNVNALELDDSALYLCASSSATSGGPDTQYFGPGTRLTVL.

V usage is TRBV4-1 and J usage is TRBJ2-3; a possible D gene is TRBD2 (5 bases). Trimming took 1 base from V and 1 from J, leaving 9 bases between them. The germline CDR1 and CDR2 sequences are MGHRA and YSYEKL. The CDR3 is 15 amino acids. The chain's CDR3 is CASSQVAGGTDTQYF. CDR3 DNA sequence: TGCGCCAGCAGCCAAGTAGCCGGGGGCACAGATACGCAGTATTTT.

The chain employs TRBV11-2 and TRBJ2-5; a possible D gene is TRBD1 (5 bases). V lost 0 bases, J lost 5 bases, and 22 bases lay in between. Germline V gene data show CDR1 as SGHAT and CDR2 as FQNNGV. The CDR3 spans 18 residues. The CDR3: CASSLDQQGRVWRETQYF. CDR3 bases: TGTGCCAGCAGCTTAGATCAGCAGGGTAGGGTCTGGCGGGAGACCCAGTACTTC.

The chain couples TRBV19 to TRBJ2-2; the D gene is possibly TRBD1 (6 bases). Deletions cut 0 bases from V and 6 bases from J, with 20 bases between. Germline V gives CDR1 LNHDA, CDR2 SQIVND (reference sequence). There are 18 residues in the CDR3. CDR3 nucleotides: TGTGCCAGTAGTATAGAGGACCGGGACACCAATAGGGCCGGGGAGCTGTTTTTT. It codes for CASSIEDRDTNRAGELFF.

The chain has TRBV7-2 and TRBJ1-5; the D gene is possibly TRBD1 (6 bases). CDR1 is SGHTA and CDR2 is FQGNSA in the germline V gene. The CDR3 sequence is 15 residues long. Trimming cost V 1 base and J 6 bases, with 13 bases left between them. The CDR3 DNA sequence: TGTGCCAGCAGCTTAGAGTCGGGCAGGGGTCAGCCCCAGCATTTT. Residues: CASSLESGRGQPQHF.

V and J are TRBV29-1 and TRBJ2-7; TRBD2 might be the D (6 bases). The V and J ends lost 7 bases and 1 base respectively, with 11 bases between them. CDR3 length equals 12 residues. Germline CDR1 and CDR2: SQVTM and ANQGSEA. The CDR3: CSARDSSYEQYF. The CDR3 bases are TGCAGCGCCCGGGACTCTTCCTACGAGCAGTACTTC.